This T cell receptor (beta chain) comes out of a study of blood T cells in healthy people across ages. A second PCR of roughly 7 to 11 cycles used a sample-barcoded 5' primer and a J-beta primer mix. TCRdb used MiXCR to reprocess the 5' RACE reads, holding one entry per CDR3 protein. This sample carries hundreds of thousands of distinct CDR3 sequences, roughly 31% of them seen once, and the ten largest clones take about 15%. This clonotype was counted ten times or more. Between the trimmed V and J ends, which lost 0 bases and 3 bases, there was a span of 6 bases. From germline, CDR1 is SGHRS and CDR2 YFSETQ. The CDR3 sequence is 13 residues long. The authors extracted at least 5 micrograms of total RNA per sample.

The genes are TRBV5-1 and TRBJ2-5; D gene ambiguous. Material for sequencing was blood. The receptor was isolated from an elderly woman in good health. This chain's CDR3 is CASSLAAEETQYF. The CDR3 region has the DNA TGCGCCAGCAGCTTGGCCGCGGAAGAGACCCAGTACTTC.